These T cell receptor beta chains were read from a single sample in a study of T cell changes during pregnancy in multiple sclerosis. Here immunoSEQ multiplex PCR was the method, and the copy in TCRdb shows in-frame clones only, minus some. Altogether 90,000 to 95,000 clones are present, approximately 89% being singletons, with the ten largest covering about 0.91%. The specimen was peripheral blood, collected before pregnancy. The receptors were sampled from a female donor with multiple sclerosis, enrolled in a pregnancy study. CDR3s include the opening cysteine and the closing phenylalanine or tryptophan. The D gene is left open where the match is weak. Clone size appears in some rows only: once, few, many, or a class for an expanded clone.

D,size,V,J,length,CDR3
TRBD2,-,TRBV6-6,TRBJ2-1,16,CASSRPGGARHNEQFF
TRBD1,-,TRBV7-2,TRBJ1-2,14,CARAQLTGYYGYTF
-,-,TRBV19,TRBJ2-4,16,CASSIDPGVTKNIQYF
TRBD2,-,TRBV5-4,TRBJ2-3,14,CASSPGTSGNTQYF
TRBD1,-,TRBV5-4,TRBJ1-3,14,CASSLQGTGNTIYF
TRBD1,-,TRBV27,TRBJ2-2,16,CASSPRTGLTTGELFF
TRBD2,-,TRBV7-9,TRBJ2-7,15,CASSSASGGTYEQYF
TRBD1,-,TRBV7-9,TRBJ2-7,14,CASSQTGTSYEQYF
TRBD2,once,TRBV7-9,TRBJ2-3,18,CASSPGTSGSWVTDTQYF
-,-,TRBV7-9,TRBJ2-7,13,CASSPYYSYEQYF
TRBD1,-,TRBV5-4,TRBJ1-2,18,CASSSFRTGGLGGYGYTF
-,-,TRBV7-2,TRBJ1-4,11,CASSAGEKLFF
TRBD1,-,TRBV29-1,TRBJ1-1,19,CSVEVRAQSGTGLNTEAFF
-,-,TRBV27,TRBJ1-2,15,CASSLGIQGPYGYTF
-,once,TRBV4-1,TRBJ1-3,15,CASSPGDSSGNTIYF
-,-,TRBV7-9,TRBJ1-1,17,CASSSLIMGAKDTEAFF
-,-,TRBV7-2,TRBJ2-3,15,CASSSLRQVADTQYF
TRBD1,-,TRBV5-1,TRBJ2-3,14,CASSGTGRTDTQYF
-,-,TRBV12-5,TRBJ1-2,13,CASGSPGEYGYTF
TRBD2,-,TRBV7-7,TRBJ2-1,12,CASSAGGGEQFF
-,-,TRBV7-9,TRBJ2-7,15,CASSPSQARVYEQYF
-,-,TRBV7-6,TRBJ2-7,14,CASSLVISSYEQYF
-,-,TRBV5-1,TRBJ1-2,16,CASSFGTTGANYGYTF
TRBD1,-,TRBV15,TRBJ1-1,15,CATSSIYRGPTEAFF
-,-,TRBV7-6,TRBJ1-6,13,CASSARVVSPLHF
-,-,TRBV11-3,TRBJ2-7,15,CASSLEPGGSYEQYF
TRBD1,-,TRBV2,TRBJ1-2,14,CASQTGTGGDGYTF
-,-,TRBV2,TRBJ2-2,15,CASSGAVPSPGELFF